This TCR beta chain comes out of a study of cytomegalovirus exposure and HLA in healthy donors (dated 2017 in TCRdb). General notes on the study: An earlier analysis of approximately 640 of the donors reported roughly 300 Gb of sequence data and roughly 110 million unique TCR beta sequences from roughly 200 million T cells. An early release that covered about 600 HLA-typed donors contained about 300 gigabases of sequencing data and around 85 million unique TCR sequences. The genetic ancestry cluster associated with self-reported Caucasian donors included around four fifths of the 300 to 450 genotyped donors. The study aimed to test whether cataloging public T cell receptors could reveal signatures of past pathogen exposure. The study used immunosequencing to profile the T cell repertoires of about 670 subjects and linked those repertoires to cytomegalovirus serostatus. In addition to the first cohort of roughly 670 subjects, a separate validation cohort of approximately 130 different subjects was used. The study combined high-throughput TCR immunosequencing, statistical association of individual TCRs with disease status, and machine learning to predict cytomegalovirus infection status. A later analysis re-analyzed previously published TCR beta repertoires from 500 to 700 donors and added high-resolution HLA genotyping to study TCR occurrence patterns. Rather than drawing on any new phenotypic data, the later analysis identified candidate immune exposures from TCR beta sequences and the way those sequences occurred across donors. To decide whether each TCR beta V gene segment behaved as functional or pseudogenic, an earlier analysis of some 600 of the donors relied on high-throughput TCR beta sequencing. Alongside the repertoire data, information on donor age, sex, ethnicity and CMV serostatus was compiled. In a later genetic analysis, genome-wide SNP genotypes for about 55% of the roughly 700 donors were used, and that subset was treated as a discovery cohort. Every repertoire in the discovery cohort had been generated on one and the same sequencing platform. HLA typing covered class I and class II loci at four-digit resolution. The number of typed donors differed by locus: 629-630 for A, B, C, DRB1 and DQB1; approximately 520 for DQA1; 606 for DPA1; and 400 to 480 for DPB1. Because of strong linkage in the cohort, roughly five DR-DQ haplotypes were treated as single units for association and clustering. Among over 350 genotyped donors of the cohort, an average of around 240,000 unique TCR beta nucleotide sequences were sequenced per donor, roughly 20% of them non-productive.

CDR1 and CDR2 are drawn from the germline V gene: MGHDK, SYGVNS. V is reduced by 4 bases and J by 4 bases, leaving a spacing of 14 bases between them. There are 14 amino acids in the CDR3, from cysteine to phenylalanine inclusive. Only the CDR3 part of the read is kept: 42 bases, read in frame from the first base. This clone has a handful of counts. The antigen this receptor binds is unknown. No base qualities exist here, and no much larger clone lies one base off it. Library method: the immunoSEQ multiplex PCR assay. For the multiplex PCR, a mixture combining 60 forward primers for TCR Vbeta segments and 13 reverse primers for TCR Jbeta segments was used. The CDR3 region of rearranged TCR beta genes was amplified from genomic DNA with a multiplex PCR assay. Amplified TCR beta libraries were sequenced as 87-base-pair reads on the Illumina HiSeq System. The source study handled its data this way. Across the 600 to 700 repertoires, a later analysis counted roughly 84 million unique TCR beta chains, around 11 million of which were shared by at least two donors. Raw reads were error-corrected and collapsed into unique sequences by a nearest-neighbor algorithm in which closely related sequences were merged to remove PCR and sequencing errors. CDR3 sequences were aligned to IMGT reference sequences to assign V, D and J gene segments. Each retained sequence needed at least a six-nucleotide match to both a V gene segment and a J gene segment. Rearrangements were classified as productive when the CDR3 lacked stop codons and remained in frame with V and J, and all other rearrangements were classified as non-productive. CDR3 was defined according to IMGT convention as the region running from the second conserved V-encoded cysteine to the conserved J-encoded phenylalanine. The earlier analysis of 500 to 600 of the donors excluded sequences that lacked an unambiguous match to a single V gene segment. An earlier analysis of some 610 of the donors called V segments functional above 56.7% productive rearrangements and segregating when the between-donor standard deviation exceeded 5%. A statistical classification framework was developed to diagnose cytomegalovirus status using the catalog of TCR beta chain sequences. In a later analysis, TCR nucleotide sequences were compared against IMGT/GENE-DB human TR gene sequences so that V and J genes could be assigned. Using the TCRdist pipeline, a later analysis assigned CDR3 sequences along with most-parsimonious VDJ recombination scenarios. In a later analysis, every TCR beta chain was defined by the combination of its CDR3 amino acid sequence and its V-gene family, and reads without a unique V-gene family were dropped. In a later analysis, 550 to 650 highly shared, low-generation-probability nucleotide sequences were removed to address suspected cross-contamination and a sequencing artifact. A later analysis calculated a clonal expansion index for each public chain from normalized within-repertoire ranks of inferred template counts. Generation probabilities in a later analysis came from a VDJ recombination model fitted to out-of-frame rearrangements, and those results were checked against IGoR. A later analysis scored TCR-TCR, TCR-HLA and TCR-CMV co-occurrence with hypergeometric tests, applying a repertoire-size bias correction to TCR pairs. False discovery rates were estimated in a later analysis by permuting HLA or CMV assignments 20 times. In a later analysis, co-occurring TCRs were grouped using DBSCAN, with TCRdist sequence similarity added in when clustering inside HLA-allele-positive subsets. Repertoires with fewer than 30,000 or more than 120,000 public chains, plus five repertoires with anomalous nucleotide sharing, were excluded from co-occurrence clustering. TCRdb stores this immuneACCESS table with in-frame sequences only. Part of the clones is absent; in the studies checked, under half of the shortfall reflects unresolved V genes, and no reason is known for the rest. Clonal size and the V and J genes are those of that table, whereas D and trimming came from the DNA. The sample table contains around 150,000 clones; only one count was recorded for roughly a tenth of them. The ten largest clonotypes hold 1.5% to 2% of the sample.

General conclusions and limits of the study: The only immune exposure information available for the cohort was CMV serostatus. The sequencing pipeline was judged likely to have produced a cluster of highly shared sequence variants as a technical artifact. HLA typing was unavailable for some donors at each locus, so association tests used only the typed subset. Correlated functional status among segregating V segments might be attributable to linkage disequilibrium, but an unknown experimental factor could not be ruled out. When HLA alleles, especially DR and DQ, strongly co-occurred, attributing TCR associations to individual alleles was difficult. In a later analysis, TCR association rates were found to vary across HLA loci, with the most associated TCRs seen for DRB1 alleles and the fewest for HLA-C alleles. A later analysis found that HLA-associated TCR beta chains were more clonally expanded and had lower generation probabilities than equally common non-associated chains. Most TCR sequences were seen in very few donors, while some public TCRs were found in many individuals. Presence/absence analyses assumed roughly uniform sequencing depth across donors, an assumption that may not hold. Some IMGT-functional V segments, including TRBV6-2 and TRBV6-3, could not be told apart with the 87-base-pair reads, so those segments were excluded. In vitro tests confirmed that a few of the cytomegalovirus-associated TCR beta chains recognize cytomegalovirus antigens. The classifier was reported to diagnose cytomegalovirus status with high specificity and sensitivity in both the original cohort and the validation cohort. An association between a missense DCLRE1C variant and V-gene and J-gene trimming of TCR beta chains was found in a later genetic analysis and replicated in an independent cohort. In a later genetic analysis, fewer N-insertions in productive TCRs were reported among donors in an Asian-associated ancestry cluster than the approximately 670-donor mean. Approximately 16 rarely observed V segments, including chromosome 9 orphons, were excluded from the earlier analysis of approximately 500 of the donors because counts were too low. The study listed 164 TCR beta chains as associated with cytomegalovirus. A further reported finding was that TCR beta sequences accurately predicted the HLA-A and HLA-B alleles for most subjects in the first cohort. In this cohort, only TCR beta chains were sequenced, and detectable features were limited by the absence of alpha or paired-chain data. In a later analysis, most CMV-associated TCR beta chains were found to appear HLA-restricted, with HLA associations seemingly driven largely by CMV exposure. The authors suggested that the approach could potentially be extended to other disease states and immunological phenotypes. Several of the top co-occurrence clusters appeared to be linked to parvovirus B19, influenza, CMV and Epstein-Barr virus, according to a later analysis. At a false discovery rate of 0.05, a later analysis linked around 15,000 TCR beta sequences to specific HLA alleles. Broadly in line with IMGT annotations, most TCR beta V segments showed up in productive rearrangements about 90% or about 30% of the time in an earlier analysis of 450 to 750 of the donors.

The cohort consisted of some 730 healthy bone marrow donors. At the time of sampling, all cohort members were nominally healthy, though unrecorded immune exposures were likely present. The donor tested CMV seronegative and was one of the 352 seronegative cohort members. Each donor provided a peripheral blood sample, and peripheral blood mononuclear cells were used for TCR beta sequencing. Genomic DNA was extracted from the blood cell samples with the Qiagen DNeasy Blood Extraction Kit. In this chain, TRBV25-1 is recombined with TRBJ2-7; TRBD1 is a weak D gene call, 7 bases matching. This TCR was sampled from a male donor in good health and CMV-seronegative. Material: PBMCs. The nucleotides read TGTGCCAGCAGTGTAATTGCAGGGGGGTACGAGCAGTACTTC. Translated, it reads CASSVIAGGYEQYF.